This is a list of T cell receptor beta chains from one sample in a study of beta chain features in type 1 diabetes. Only in-frame clones appear in the TCRdb table, and some are missing; sequencing was by immunoSEQ multiplex PCR. Of 60,000 to 75,000 clones listed, roughly 49% are singletons. The material sequenced was central memory CD4+ T cells from blood. These receptor sequences come from a man aged 25 to 45 with type 1 diabetes. The CDR3 runs from the conserved cysteine through the conserved F or W. D genes are given only for firm matches. Expanded clones get a size class; other rows say once, few or many, or leave the size out.

TRBV9	-	TRBD1	TRBJ2-5	TGTGCCAGCAGCGTAGGCGTCAGGGGGCCTCAAGAGACCCAGTACTTC	CASSVGVRGPQETQYF
TRBV30	once	TRBD1	TRBJ2-1	TGTGCCTGGAGTCCCCCCGGACAGGGGAAGTTCTTC	CAWSPPGQGKFF
TRBV9	few	TRBD2	TRBJ2-7	TGTGCCAGCAGCCGGGGGGGAACGAGCTCCTACGAGCAGTACTTC	CASSRGGTSSYEQYF
TRBV5-1	once	TRBD2	TRBJ2-7	TGCGCCAGCAGCTGGGGGACTAGCGGGAACTACGAGCAGTACTTC	CASSWGTSGNYEQYF
TRBV19	-	TRBD1	TRBJ1-2	TGTGCCAGTAGTTCTAGTGGACAGGGGAACTATGGCTACACCTTC	CASSSSGQGNYGYTF
TRBV5-1	-	-	TRBJ2-2	TGCGCCAGCAGCTTGACTACCGGGATTGGGGAGCTGTTTTTT	CASSLTTGIGELFF
TRBV30	-	-	TRBJ1-5	TGTGCCTGGAGTCATTCCGGGACTCATCAGCCCCAGCATTTT	CAWSHSGTHQPQHF
TRBV2	-	-	TRBJ2-3	TGTGCCAGCAGTGAAGCGCAGGGCAGGGGGGATTGGAATACGCAGTATTTT	CASSEAQGRGDWNTQYF
TRBV18	-	TRBD1	TRBJ1-2	TGTGCCAGCAAGGGACAGCAAGCTAACTATGGCTACACCTTC	CASKGQQANYGYTF
TRBV6-6	-	-	TRBJ2-3	TGTGCCAGCAGTTACGAGGGGACTAGCACAGATACGCAGTATTTT	CASSYEGTSTDTQYF
TRBV30	-	TRBD1	TRBJ1-4	TGTGCCTGGACCCGACAGGGTTCCAGCGAAAAACTGTTTTTT	CAWTRQGSSEKLFF
TRBV7-9	-	-	TRBJ2-3	TGTGCCAGCAGCTTAGTCGGTCCGGGCACAGATACGCAGTATTTT	CASSLVGPGTDTQYF
TRBV4-2	-	TRBD1	TRBJ2-5	TGTGCCAGCAGCCTAGGCAGGGGGCAAGAGACCCAGTACTTC	CASSLGRGQETQYF